This T cell receptor beta chain was captured by sequencing in a study of blood T cell repertoires in COVID-19. Trimming took 2 bases from V and 6 from J; bases not matched to a gene: 8. This CDR3 region has 16 residues. Per germline, CDR1 LGHDT and CDR2 YNNKEL (reference sequence). Data came from immunoSEQ multiplex PCR; TCRdb stores just in-frame clones and leaves some out. Of around 500,000 clones listed, roughly nine tenths are singletons. The receptor's source is a woman aged 55 to 70 who had recovered from COVID-19. Sequencing was performed on PBMCs or T cells enriched from blood (not recorded which). The J gene is TRBJ2-1, the V gene TRBV3-1 (or the pseudogene TRBV3-2); the match to TRBD1 covers 9 bases. In DNA, the CDR3 is TGTGCCAGCAGCCAACTCCCGGGACAGGGCCCCAATGAGCAGTTCTTC. Translation gives CASSQLPGQGPNEQFF.